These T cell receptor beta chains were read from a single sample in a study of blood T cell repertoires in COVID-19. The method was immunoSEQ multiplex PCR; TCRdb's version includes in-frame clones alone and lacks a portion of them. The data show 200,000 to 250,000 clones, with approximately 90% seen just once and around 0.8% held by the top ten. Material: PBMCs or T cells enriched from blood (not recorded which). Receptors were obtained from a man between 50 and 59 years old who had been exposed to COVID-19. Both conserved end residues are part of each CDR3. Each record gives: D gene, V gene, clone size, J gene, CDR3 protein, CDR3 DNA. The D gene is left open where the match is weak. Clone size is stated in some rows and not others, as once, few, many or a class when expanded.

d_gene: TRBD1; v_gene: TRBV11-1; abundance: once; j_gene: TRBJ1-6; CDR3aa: CASSAGTGMIISPLHF; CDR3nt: TGTGCCAGCAGCGCCGGGACAGGGATGATTATTTCACCCCTCCACTTT
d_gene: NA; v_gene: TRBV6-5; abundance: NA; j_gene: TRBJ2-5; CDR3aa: CASSYLEAGETQYF; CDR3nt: TGTGCCAGCAGTTACTTGGAGGCCGGGGAGACCCAGTACTTC
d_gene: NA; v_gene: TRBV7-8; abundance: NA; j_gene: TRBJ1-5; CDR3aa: CASSLYGENQPQHF; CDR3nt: TGTGCCAGCAGCTTATACGGGGAAAATCAGCCCCAGCATTTT
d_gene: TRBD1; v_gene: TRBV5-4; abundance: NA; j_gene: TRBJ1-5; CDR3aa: CASSLTYGTGLYRSNQPQHF; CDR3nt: TGTGCCAGCAGCTTAACTTACGGGACAGGGCTCTACCGTAGCAATCAGCCCCAGCATTTT
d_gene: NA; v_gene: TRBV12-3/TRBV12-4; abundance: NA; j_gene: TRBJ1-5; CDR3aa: CASSHTRRPQHF; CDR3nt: TGTGCCAGCAGCCATACTCGTCGGCCCCAGCATTTT
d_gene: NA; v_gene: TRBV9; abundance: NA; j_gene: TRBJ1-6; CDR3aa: CASSEWARIDSPLHF; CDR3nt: TGTGCCAGCAGTGAATGGGCGAGAATCGATTCACCCCTCCACTTT
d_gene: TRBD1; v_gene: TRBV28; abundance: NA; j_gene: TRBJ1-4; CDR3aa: CVSITRTGTKEKLFF; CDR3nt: TGTGTCAGCATAACCCGGACAGGGACCAAAGAAAAACTGTTTTTT
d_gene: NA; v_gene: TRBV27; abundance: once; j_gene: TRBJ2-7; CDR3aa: CASSFSSSSYEQYF; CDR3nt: TGTGCCAGCAGTTTTAGTTCTTCCTCCTACGAGCAGTACTTC
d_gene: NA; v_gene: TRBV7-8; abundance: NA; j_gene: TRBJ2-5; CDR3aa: CASSLASRRETQYF; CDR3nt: TGTGCCAGCAGCTTAGCGAGTAGGAGAGAGACCCAGTACTTC
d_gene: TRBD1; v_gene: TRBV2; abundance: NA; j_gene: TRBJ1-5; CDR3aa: CASSGTGEQPQHF; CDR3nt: TGTGCCAGCAGTGGGACAGGGGAACAGCCCCAGCATTTT
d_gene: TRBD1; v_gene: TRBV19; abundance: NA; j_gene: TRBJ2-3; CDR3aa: CASGPGTGISDTQYF; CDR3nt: TGTGCCAGTGGTCCCGGGACAGGGATTTCAGATACGCAGTATTTT
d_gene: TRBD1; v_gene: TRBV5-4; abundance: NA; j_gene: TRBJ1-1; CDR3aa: CASSLAVTGANTEAFF; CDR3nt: TGTGCCAGCAGCTTGGCCGTGACAGGGGCCAACACTGAAGCTTTCTTT
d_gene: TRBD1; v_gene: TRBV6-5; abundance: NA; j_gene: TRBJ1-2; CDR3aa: CASIEVGQGVGGYTF; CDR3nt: TGTGCCAGCATCGAGGTCGGGCAGGGGGTCGGTGGCTACACCTTC
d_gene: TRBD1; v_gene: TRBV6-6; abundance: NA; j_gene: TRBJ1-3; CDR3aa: CASSPFLGQSSGNTIYF; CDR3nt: TGTGCCAGCAGTCCTTTCCTGGGACAGTCCTCTGGAAACACCATATATTTT